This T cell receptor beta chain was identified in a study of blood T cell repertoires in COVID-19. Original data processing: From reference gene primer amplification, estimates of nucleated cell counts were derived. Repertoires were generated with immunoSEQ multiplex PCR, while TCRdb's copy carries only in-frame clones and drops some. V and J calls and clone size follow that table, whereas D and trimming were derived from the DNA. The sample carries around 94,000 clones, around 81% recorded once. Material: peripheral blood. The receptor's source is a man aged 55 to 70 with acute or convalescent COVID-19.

The CDR3: CASSDGGGVFEQYF. The CDR3 bases are TGTGCCAGCAGTGATGGCGGGGGGGTTTTTGAGCAGTACTTC. This chain joins TRBV2 and TRBJ2-7, with 9 bases lining up with TRBD2. CDR1 is SNHLY, CDR2 FYNNEI, per germline. The CDR3 runs to 14 residues. The V segment lost 3 bases and the J segment 7 bases; nucleotides outside the gene matches: 7.